This T cell receptor beta chain stems from a study of patients and donors after allogeneic stem cell transplantation. Germline CDR1 MNHEY, CDR2 SVGEGT. CDR3 length: 15 residues. Trimming removed 0 bases at V and 0 bases at J, with 7 bases between. TCRdb redid the calling of the RT-PCR reads with MiXCR, one entry per CDR3 protein. Among roughly 940,000 distinct CDR3 sequences listed, under 20% were seen once. The V and J genes are TRBV6-2 or TRBV6-3 and TRBJ2-3; D remains unclear. The TCR comes from a human donor who was either an allogeneic HSCT recipient or a stem cell or donor lymphocyte infusion donor (not recorded which). It is not recorded whose cells these are; they may come from a transplant donor. Sequencing used blood, either unsorted or a sorted T cell fraction (not recorded which). CDR3 in amino acids: CASSYSVRSTDTQYF. The DNA of the CDR3 is TGTGCCAGCAGTTACTCTGTGAGAAGCACAGATACGCAGTATTTT.